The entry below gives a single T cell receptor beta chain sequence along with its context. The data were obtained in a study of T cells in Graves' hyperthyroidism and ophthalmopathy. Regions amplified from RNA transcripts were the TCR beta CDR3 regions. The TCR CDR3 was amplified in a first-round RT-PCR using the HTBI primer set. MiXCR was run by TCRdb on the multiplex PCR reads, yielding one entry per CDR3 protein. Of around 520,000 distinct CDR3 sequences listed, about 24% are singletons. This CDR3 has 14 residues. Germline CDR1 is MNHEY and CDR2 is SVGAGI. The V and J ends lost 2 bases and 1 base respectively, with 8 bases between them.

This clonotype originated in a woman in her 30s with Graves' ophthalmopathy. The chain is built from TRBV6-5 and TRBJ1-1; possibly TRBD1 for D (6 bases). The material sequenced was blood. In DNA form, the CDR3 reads TGTGCCAGCAGTTACGCAGGGGCGAACACTGAAGCTTTCTTT. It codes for CASSYAGANTEAFF.